Listed here is a single T cell receptor (beta chain). These data originate in a study of cytomegalovirus exposure and HLA in healthy donors. Trimming took 3 bases from V and 5 from J; bases not matched to a gene: 14. The CDR3 extends over 19 amino acids. Germline loops: CDR1 KGHSH, CDR2 LQKENI. Primers included in the PCR were 60 Vbeta and 13 Jbeta primers. Some clones are missing from TCRdb's copy, which holds only in-frame ones; the method was immunoSEQ multiplex PCR. Its table records about 110,000 clones. This chain links TRBV18 with TRBJ2-4; 12 bases match TRBD2. This clonotype originated in a man aged 35 to 55 in good health and CMV-seropositive. The sample comprised PBMCs. CDR3 in amino acids: CASSPPRLAGDLRENIQYF. The CDR3 coding sequence is TGTGCCAGCTCACCCCCGCGACTAGCGGGGGACCTTAGGGAAAACATTCAGTACTTC.